The rows below give T cell receptor beta chains drawn from one sample of a study of T-cell reconstitution after alpha-beta-depleted transplantation in children. A single record per CDR3 protein comes from TCRdb applying MiXCR to the PCR reads. The sample yields around 440,000 distinct CDR3 sequences, more than 9% seen once. The sample consisted of PBMCs, taken before TCRalphabeta/CD19-depleted stem cell transplant. The receptors come from a child aged 2 to 15 with inherited bone marrow failure, due to receive a stem cell transplant. CDR3s include the opening cysteine and the closing phenylalanine or tryptophan. A D gene is named only where the DNA matches it firmly. Expanded clones get a size class; other rows say once, few or many, or leave the size out.

CDR3 protein: CASSQEGTDYEQYF
V gene: TRBV4-3
D gene: TRBD1
clone size: .
J gene: TRBJ2-7

CDR3 protein: CSARDVGLAGGVEQYF
V gene: TRBV20-1
D gene: TRBD2
clone size: many
J gene: TRBJ2-7

CDR3 protein: CASSLRHRETQYF
V gene: TRBV5-6
D gene: .
clone size: many
J gene: TRBJ2-5

CDR3 protein: CASSPRSGDSYEQYF
V gene: TRBV7-6
D gene: .
clone size: few
J gene: TRBJ2-7

CDR3 protein: CASSKGTGYEQYF
V gene: TRBV12-3/TRBV12-4
D gene: TRBD1
clone size: few
J gene: TRBJ2-7

CDR3 protein: CASSWGTGTMETQYF
V gene: TRBV12-3/TRBV12-4
D gene: TRBD1
clone size: few
J gene: TRBJ2-5

CDR3 protein: CASSLAPGTGGTYEQYF
V gene: TRBV28
D gene: TRBD1
clone size: many
J gene: TRBJ2-7

CDR3 protein: CASSSPARTGGLRNGYTF
V gene: TRBV7-9
D gene: TRBD1
clone size: many
J gene: TRBJ1-2

CDR3 protein: CAASGGPNYGYTF
V gene: TRBV7-9
D gene: .
clone size: many
J gene: TRBJ1-2

CDR3 protein: CASGRAAGELFF
V gene: TRBV6-2/TRBV6-3
D gene: TRBD2
clone size: many
J gene: TRBJ2-2

CDR3 protein: CASSLEGLAGVDTQYF
V gene: TRBV7-2
D gene: TRBD2
clone size: .
J gene: TRBJ2-3

CDR3 protein: CASSILGAGGRNEQFF
V gene: TRBV19
D gene: TRBD2
clone size: few
J gene: TRBJ2-1

CDR3 protein: CASSIDLAGYTDTQYF
V gene: TRBV19
D gene: TRBD2
clone size: few
J gene: TRBJ2-3

CDR3 protein: CASSLLGGTVYEQYF
V gene: TRBV5-5
D gene: .
clone size: many
J gene: TRBJ2-7

CDR3 protein: CSVVGGGNTIYF
V gene: TRBV29-1
D gene: .
clone size: many
J gene: TRBJ1-3

CDR3 protein: CSADRSVTGYYEQYF
V gene: TRBV20-1
D gene: .
clone size: few
J gene: TRBJ2-7

CDR3 protein: CASSQDLSGQGNYEQYF
V gene: TRBV4-3
D gene: .
clone size: few
J gene: TRBJ2-7

CDR3 protein: CASSIGQGAKEQFF
V gene: TRBV19
D gene: TRBD1
clone size: .
J gene: TRBJ2-1

CDR3 protein: CAWNHRVLSVTKTQYF
V gene: TRBV30
D gene: .
clone size: .
J gene: TRBJ2-5

CDR3 protein: CASSLGHTDTQYF
V gene: TRBV11-2
D gene: .
clone size: many
J gene: TRBJ2-3

CDR3 protein: CASSYGNREAFF
V gene: TRBV12-3/TRBV12-4
D gene: .
clone size: many
J gene: TRBJ1-1

CDR3 protein: CASRQGGTGAYNEQFF
V gene: TRBV27
D gene: TRBD1
clone size: few
J gene: TRBJ2-1

CDR3 protein: CASSFSLGMQAFF
V gene: TRBV12-3/TRBV12-4
D gene: .
clone size: many
J gene: TRBJ1-1

CDR3 protein: CASSQVNRGNTGELFF
V gene: TRBV4-1
D gene: TRBD1
clone size: many
J gene: TRBJ2-2

CDR3 protein: CASSPWTSGRSYNEQFF
V gene: TRBV27
D gene: TRBD2
clone size: .
J gene: TRBJ2-1

CDR3 protein: CASSTRGGPYNEQFF
V gene: TRBV9
D gene: TRBD1
clone size: many
J gene: TRBJ2-1

CDR3 protein: CASSQDQIGYEQYF
V gene: TRBV4-3
D gene: .
clone size: few
J gene: TRBJ2-7

CDR3 protein: CASSLGDREWDQPQHF
V gene: TRBV11-2
D gene: TRBD1
clone size: many
J gene: TRBJ1-5

CDR3 protein: CASSEGPGRYTQYF
V gene: TRBV10-2
D gene: .
clone size: few
J gene: TRBJ2-3

CDR3 protein: CASSFLAGAYTDTQYF
V gene: TRBV27
D gene: TRBD2
clone size: many
J gene: TRBJ2-3

CDR3 protein: CASSRRDREAFF
V gene: TRBV6-2/TRBV6-3
D gene: TRBD1
clone size: many
J gene: TRBJ1-1

CDR3 protein: CASSLAVGPPYEQYF
V gene: TRBV7-2
D gene: .
clone size: many
J gene: TRBJ2-7

CDR3 protein: CASSLGAFTGELFF
V gene: TRBV5-6
D gene: .
clone size: many
J gene: TRBJ2-2

CDR3 protein: CASGMGRDEQFF
V gene: TRBV7-9
D gene: .
clone size: few
J gene: TRBJ2-1

CDR3 protein: CASSFRVHTEAFF
V gene: TRBV11-2
D gene: .
clone size: many
J gene: TRBJ1-1

CDR3 protein: CSANRGPASELFF
V gene: TRBV20-1
D gene: .
clone size: .
J gene: TRBJ2-2

CDR3 protein: CASSFPGKGYEQYF
V gene: TRBV13
D gene: .
clone size: few
J gene: TRBJ2-7

CDR3 protein: CASSALAGGTTDTQYF
V gene: TRBV9
D gene: TRBD2
clone size: many
J gene: TRBJ2-3

CDR3 protein: CASRISDRGFTDTQYF
V gene: TRBV7-9
D gene: TRBD1
clone size: many
J gene: TRBJ2-3

CDR3 protein: CASSPSLSGRASYEQYF
V gene: TRBV3-1
D gene: TRBD2
clone size: many
J gene: TRBJ2-7

CDR3 protein: CASSPPGLHSYNEQFF
V gene: TRBV7-2
D gene: .
clone size: few
J gene: TRBJ2-1